The present TCR beta chain was sequenced within a study of blood T cells in healthy people across ages. This clonotype was observed at least ten times. V was clipped by 3 bases and J by 0 bases; unmatched bases: 5. The CDR3 spans 15 residues. Germline-derived CDR1 and CDR2 are DFQATT and SNEGSKA (reference sequence). Sample-barcoded 5' priming and a J-beta primer mix drove a second PCR of 7 to 11 cycles. TCRdb recomputed calls from the 5' RACE reads with MiXCR, one row per CDR3 protein. Seen here are almost 300,000 distinct CDR3 sequences, 25% to 30% observed once, and the top ten hold roughly 28%. The gene calls are TRBV20-1 and TRBJ2-3, with 8 bases that match TRBD2. This clonotype originated in a woman aged 70 to 79 in good health. The sequenced material came from blood. CDR3 sequence (DNA): TGCAGTGCTAGCCCAGCGGGGGCCAGCACAGATACGCAGTATTTT. Protein product: CSASPAGASTDTQYF.